This passage covers 9 T cell receptor beta chains from one sample sequenced in a study (dated by TCRdb to 2014 to 2015). Library preparation employed 5' RACE. Sequencing took place on an Illumina MiSeq. Through fastp at Q25 and MiXCR, TCRdb rebuilt clones from the public reads, retaining in-frame beta chains. Each CDR3 protein gets just one entry, which takes the most common genes and DNA from the rows behind it. The sample has tens of thousands of distinct CDR3 sequences on record, 25% to 30% of them singletons. The biggest ten clones account for 2% to 2.5% of the sample. Cells that were CD4+CD25+CD127-/low were isolated as Tregs. The source material was tumor-infiltrating Tregs sorted from the breast tumor. These receptor sequences come from a female donor with breast cancer.

In its sample, this clonotype was seen many times. The chain has TRBV5-1 and TRBJ2-2; D remains unclear. The germline CDR1 and CDR2 sequences are SGHRS and YFSETQ. CDR3 length: 13 residues. The V end lost 4 bases, the J end lost 6 bases, and 10 bases lay between the germline ends. The CDR3 nucleotides are TGCGCCAGCAGCAGGAGTAGATCCGGGGAGCTGTTTTTT. This encodes CASSRSRSGELFF.

The V gene is TRBV28, the J gene TRBJ1-2, with unresolved D. The CDR3 has 14 residues. Deletions cut 6 bases from V and 4 bases from J, with 15 bases between. Germline CDR1 is MDHEN and CDR2 is SYDVKM. The CDR3 bases are TGTGCCAGCAGCATAACATATTCCACCTATGGCTACACCTTC. Protein: CASSITYSTYGYTF.

A few counts support this clonotype. The chain recombines TRBV6-5 with TRBJ2-6; no reliable D call. This CDR3 has 15 amino acids. V lost 5 bases and J 0 bases, leaving 8 bases between the germline ends. Germline CDR1 is MNHEY and CDR2 is SVGAGI. The CDR3 loop is CASSPLGSGANVLTF. CDR3 sequence (DNA): TGTGCCAGCAGTCCCCTGGGCTCTGGGGCCAACGTCCTGACTTTC.

Ten or more counts support this clonotype. The chain recombines TRBV10-3 with TRBJ1-4; D ambiguous. V was cut by 3 bases and J by 5 bases, with 7 bases left in between. The CDR3 has 13 amino acids. Germline values: CDR1 ENHRY, CDR2 SYGVKD. The DNA of the CDR3 is TGTGCCATCAGTGAACACCCGAATGAAAAACTGTTTTTT. Its translation is CAISEHPNEKLFF.

This chain uses TRBV24-1 with TRBJ1-2, with TRBD1 as a possible D gene (5 bases). The germline CDR1 and CDR2 sequences are KGHDR and SFDVKD. V was clipped by 4 bases and J by 2 bases, with 19 bases between them. This CDR3 has 17 amino acids. The CDR3 reads CATSDSAGSGRNYGYTF. CDR3 in DNA: TGTGCCACCAGTGACTCCGCGGGGTCAGGGCGCAACTATGGCTACACCTTC.

The chain couples TRBV24-1 to TRBJ1-1; D remains unclear. The CDR3 runs to 13 residues. Germline assignment: CDR1 KGHDR and CDR2 SFDVKD. Trimming took 9 bases from V and 4 from J, leaving 14 bases between them. In DNA form, the CDR3 reads TGTGCCACCCGGGCTCCTAAGAGCACTGAAGCTTTCTTT. Amino acid sequence: CATRAPKSTEAFF.

This clonotype appeared a few times. The chain couples TRBV2 to TRBJ1-2; 8 bases fit TRBD1. This CDR3 contains 12 residues. Per germline, CDR1 SNHLY and CDR2 FYNNEI. Germline trimming cut 7 bases from V and 7 bases from J; bases unmatched to any gene: 5. The CDR3 DNA is TGTGCCAGCAATCAGGGGGCGGGTGGCTACACCTTC. This translates into CASNQGAGGYTF. Combining the CDR3 with reference TRBV2 and TRBJ1-2 gives the whole variable domain EPEVTQTPSHQVTQMGQEVILRCVPISNHLYFYWYRQILGQKVEFLVSFYNNEISEKSEIFDDQFSVERPDGSNFTLKIRSTKLEDSAMYFCASNQGAGGYTFGSGTRLTVV.

The table lists this clonotype with a few counts. This chain links TRBV7-9 with TRBJ2-3; D is uncertain. V was shortened by 2 bases and J by 2 bases, with 2 bases between the two germline ends. The CDR3 has 12 residues. Per the germline V gene, CDR1 is SEHNR and CDR2 is FQNEAQ (reference sequence). The CDR3 spells CASSLFTDTQYF. In DNA form, the CDR3 reads TGTGCCAGCAGCTTATTCACAGATACGCAGTATTTT.

This clonotype occurred many times. The gene calls are TRBV4-1 and TRBJ2-7; D unresolved. V was shortened by 3 bases and J by 0 bases, with 9 bases between the two germline ends. Per germline, CDR1 MGHRA and CDR2 YSYEKL. This CDR3 has 14 residues. This chain's CDR3 is CASSHNMGSYEQYF. The CDR3 region has the DNA TGCGCCAGCAGCCATAATATGGGCTCCTACGAGCAGTACTTC.